One sample yielded the 27 T cell receptor beta chains listed below, sequenced in a study of shared clonotypes between healthy human individuals. TCRdb's table, derived via immunoSEQ multiplex PCR, lists solely in-frame clones and lacks some. This repertoire shows 730,000 or so clones, less than 80% found once; its top ten account for under 2%. The sequenced sample was memory CD4+ T cells sorted from blood. Subset indicated: CD45RA-negative fraction. The receptors derive from a woman aged 25-40 years in good health.

The chain links TRBV19 to TRBJ2-7, with 8 bases fitting TRBD2. V gave up 1 base and J gave up 2 bases; unmatched junction bases: 4. CDR3 length: 15 amino acids. The germline CDR1 and CDR2 sequences are LNHDA and SQIVND (reference sequence). The CDR3 DNA reads as TGTGCCAGTAGTATAGCTAGCGGGTCCGCCTACGAGCAGTACTTC. Its protein product is CASSIASGSAYEQYF.

This clone was observed a few times. The rearrangement joins TRBV10-3 to TRBJ2-1; D possibly corresponds to TRBD2 (6 bases). Germline CDR1 ENHRY, CDR2 SYGVKD. CDR3 size: 16 residues. V was cut by 6 bases and J by 0 bases, with 15 bases left in between. CDR3 sequence (DNA): TGTGCCATCAGACGAGAGGACGGGGGCTCCTACAATGAGCAGTTCTTC. Translation: CAIRREDGGSYNEQFF.

This chain joins TRBV5-1 and TRBJ2-1; weak D call: TRBD2 (5 bases). This CDR3 is built from 13 residues. In germline, CDR1 is SGHRS, CDR2 YFSETQ. V shed 4 bases and J shed 8 bases, with 13 bases lying between them. The CDR3 nucleotides read TGCGCCAGCAGCCGGACTCTCGACGATGAGCAGTTCTTC. Translated, it gives CASSRTLDDEQFF.

This rearrangement joins TRBV27 to TRBJ2-7; D is possibly TRBD1 (6 bases). V lost 2 bases to trimming and J lost 2 bases, with 19 bases between them. Germline loops: CDR1 MNHEY, CDR2 SMNVEV (reference sequence). CDR3 size: 17 residues. CDR3 in DNA: TGTGCCAGCAGTTTAGCCGATACAGGGCTTCGAACCTACGAGCAGTACTTC. Translation gives CASSLADTGLRTYEQYF.

The rearrangement links TRBV5-1 to TRBJ2-1, with 9 bases matching TRBD2. The CDR3 covers 15 residues. Germline CDR1 and CDR2: SGHRS and YFSETQ. The junction had 5 bases not matched to a gene; V was cut back by 0 bases and J by 7 bases. The CDR3 coding sequence is TGCGCCAGCAGCTTGGGTAGCGGGAGCTCGAATGAGCAGTTCTTC. Its protein product is CASSLGSGSSNEQFF.

The chain recombines TRBV11-2 with TRBJ2-7; D may correspond to TRBD1 or TRBD2 (5 bases each). CDR1 is SGHAT, CDR2 FQNNGV, per germline. The CDR3 is 14 residues long. The V end lost 3 bases, the J end lost 3 bases, and 12 bases lay between the germline ends. CDR3 in amino acids: CASSLTAGVYEQYF. The CDR3 coding sequence is TGTGCCAGCAGCTTGACAGCCGGGGTCTACGAGCAGTACTTC.

The CDR3 nucleotides are TGTGCCAGCAGCTTAGGATGGGACAGGGGTGAAAAACTGTTTTTT. Translating it yields CASSLGWDRGEKLFF. The J gene is TRBJ1-4, the V gene TRBV7-9; 10 bases are shared with TRBD1. The CDR3 length is 15 residues. CDR1 is SEHNR and CDR2 is FQNEAQ in the germline V gene (reference sequence). Trimming removed 1 base from V and 7 bases from J; junction bases left unmatched: 3.

The chain carries TRBV20-1 and TRBJ2-5; D uncertain. The CDR3 covers 11 residues. CDR1 DFQATT and CDR2 SNEGSKA come from the germline V gene (reference sequence). The CDR3 DNA sequence: TGCATTCGGGTTGGCGAAGAGACCCAGTACTTC. Residues: CIRVGEETQYF.

In the case of this clone: A read error is likely here: a far larger clone is one base away. V gene TRBV7-9 combines with J gene TRBJ2-3, with 10 bases identical to TRBD2. Trimming took 4 bases from V and 1 from J; bases not matched to a gene: 5. The CDR3 is made up of 16 amino acids. Germline V gene lookup returns CDR1 SEHNR and CDR2 FQNEAQ (reference sequence). CDR3 nucleotides: TGTGCCAGCAGCTGGGGCGGGACTAGCGGCACAGATACGCAGTATTTT. It specifies CASSWGGTSGTDTQYF.

The genes are TRBV5-6 and TRBJ1-1; 11 bases match TRBD1. The germline V gene has CDR1 SGHDT and CDR2 YYEEEE. CDR3 length: 17 residues. Unmatched junction bases numbered 11, after V lost 5 bases and J lost 2 bases. The CDR3 region is CASSRRDRGYHNTEAFF. The DNA for the CDR3 is TGTGCCAGCAGTCGCCGGGACAGGGGGTATCATAACACTGAAGCTTTCTTT.

The rearrangement links TRBV4-2 to TRBJ1-2; unclear D gene. CDR3 length equals 15 residues. The V gene lost 2 bases and the J gene lost 10 bases, with 20 bases spanning the gap. CDR1 is LGHNA, CDR2 YNFKEQ, per germline. The CDR3 bases are TGTGCCAGCAGCCAACCCTCGACCGGGTCCTCTGACTACACCTTC. Its translation is CASSQPSTGSSDYTF.

This clone appeared a few times. Other DNA sequences in the same sample also yield this CDR3. The rearrangement joins TRBV2 to TRBJ1-1; D unclear. Germline V gene lookup returns CDR1 SNHLY and CDR2 FYNNEI. This CDR3 contains 14 residues. V lost 1 base, J lost 4 bases, and 10 bases lay in between. The CDR3 reads CASSEVGYRTEAFF. CDR3 bases: TGTGCCAGCAGTGAAGTAGGGTATCGCACTGAAGCTTTCTTT.

The V call is TRBV28, the J call TRBJ2-3; D unclear. The CDR3 spans 15 residues. V was pared by 7 bases and J by 2 bases, with 16 bases between. In germline, CDR1 is MDHEN, CDR2 SYDVKM. For the CDR3, the DNA is TGTGCCAGCACCGACCAGCCAGATGACACAGATACGCAGTATTTT. Protein: CASTDQPDDTDTQYF.

This clone was seen once. This chain uses TRBV28 with TRBJ2-7, with D perhaps assigned TRBD1 or TRBD2 (5 bases each). The length of the CDR3 is 15 residues. Trimming left V 6 bases short and J 4 bases short, with 19 bases between. Germline assignment: CDR1 MDHEN and CDR2 SYDVKM. CDR3 DNA: TGTGCCAGCAGCTTTGGGCTGGCCGGGACGTACGAGCAGTACTTC. Its protein product is CASSFGLAGTYEQYF.

This chain links TRBV19 with TRBJ2-7; 9 nucleotides align to TRBD1. With 3 bases clipped from V and 5 bases from J, the junction kept 14 bases outside the gene matches. The CDR3 is made up of 17 amino acids. Germline CDR1 is LNHDA and CDR2 is SQIVND (reference sequence). CDR3 region: CASSITGTGLGRNEQYF. Here the CDR3 DNA reads TGTGCCAGTAGTATCACCGGGACAGGGTTGGGACGGAACGAGCAGTACTTC.

As to this clone: Other DNA sequences within the sample encode an identical CDR3. This sequence joins TRBV5-1 and TRBJ2-3; 13 nucleotides align to TRBD2. Per germline, CDR1 SGHRS and CDR2 YFSETQ. Unmatched junction bases numbered 3, after V lost 4 bases and J lost 7 bases. CDR3 length equals 14 residues. The CDR3 loop reads CASSPGTSGNTQYF. In nucleotides, the CDR3 is TGCGCCAGCAGCCCCGGGACTAGCGGGAATACGCAGTATTTT.

CDR3 in amino acids: CASSTKTGGVTGYTF. The CDR3 DNA reads as TGTGCCAGTAGCACTAAGACAGGGGGCGTAACTGGCTACACCTTC. The V gene is TRBV19, the J gene TRBJ1-2, with 10 bases lining up with TRBD1. J lost 7 bases, V lost 6 bases, and 11 bases had no gene match. The CDR3 extends over 15 amino acids. Per the germline V gene, CDR1 is LNHDA and CDR2 is SQIVND (reference sequence).

This clone was seen many times. The chain recombines TRBV4-1 with TRBJ1-4; a weak D match, TRBD1 (5 bases). This CDR3 contains 16 residues. Per the germline V gene, CDR1 is MGHRA and CDR2 is YSYEKL. V was cut by 0 bases and J by 7 bases, with 15 bases left in between. The CDR3 protein is CASSQDDQGRFEKLFF. In nucleotides, the CDR3 is TGCGCCAGCAGCCAAGACGACCAGGGAAGATTTGAAAAACTGTTTTTT.

This sequence joins TRBV19 and TRBJ2-3; 8 nucleotides align to TRBD1. Germline values: CDR1 LNHDA, CDR2 SQIVND (reference sequence). The CDR3 is made up of 15 amino acids. Losses at the gene ends were 5 bases for V and 4 bases for J; bases not matched to a gene: 8. The CDR3 DNA reads as TGTGCCAGTAGTGTCCCAGGGGGCATCTCAGATACGCAGTATTTT. Its translation: CASSVPGGISDTQYF. Drawing the rest from reference TRBV19 and TRBJ2-3, the complete variable domain is DGGITQSPKYLFRKEGQNVTLSCEQNLNHDAMYWYRQDPGQGLRLIYYSQIVNDFQKGDIAEGYSVSREKKESFPLTVTSAQKNPTAFYLCASSVPGGISDTQYFGPGTRLTVL.

J is TRBJ2-2 and V is TRBV27; D is ambiguous. The CDR3 loop spans 12 amino acids. V lost 7 bases, J lost 6 bases, and 9 bases lay in between. Germline CDR1 and CDR2: MNHEY and SMNVEV (reference sequence). The CDR3 is CASTRIPGELFF. CDR3 bases: TGTGCCAGCACCCGAATACCCGGGGAGCTGTTTTTT.

CDR3 amino acids: CASAGPTHNYEQYF. CDR3 nucleotides: TGTGCCAGCGCCGGGCCCACGCACAACTACGAGCAGTACTTC. This sequence joins TRBV27 and TRBJ2-7; D ambiguous. The CDR3 is 14 residues long. V was pared by 8 bases and J by 3 bases, with 17 bases between. From germline, CDR1 is MNHEY and CDR2 SMNVEV (reference sequence).

The chain recombines TRBV28 with TRBJ1-2, with no clear D. The CDR3 is made up of 12 amino acids. Trimming shortened V by 10 bases and J by 3 bases, and 12 bases separated the two germline ends. Germline V gene lookup returns CDR1 MDHEN and CDR2 SYDVKM. The CDR3 is CAIRPGHYGYTF. CDR3 bases: TGTGCCATTCGGCCAGGCCACTATGGCTACACCTTC.

This clone was found a few times. The rearrangement joins TRBV21-1 to TRBJ2-1; the table's D gene call, TRBD2, was not cross checked with the DNA. TRBV21-1 is flagged as a pseudogene. The CDR3 is 17 amino acids. The CDR3 protein is CASSKLSTGGSYNEQFF. In DNA, the CDR3 is TGTGCCAGCAGCAAACTGTCGACGGGAGGATCCTACAATGAGCAGTTCTTC.

The rearrangement links TRBV7-8 to TRBJ2-7; tentative D call: TRBD2 (6 bases). Germline lookup yields CDR1 SGHVS and CDR2 FQNEAQ. This CDR3 is 15 amino acids long. Trimming removed 2 bases from V and 2 bases from J, with 13 bases in between. CDR3 bases: TGTGCCAGCAGCTTATCAGGGACTGATGCCTACGAGCAGTACTTC. It yields the protein CASSLSGTDAYEQYF.

Worth noting for this clone: Relative to the germline gene, one junction end is altered; a read error may explain this. The gene calls are TRBV4-1 and TRBJ1-1; D unclear. The CDR3 has 11 amino acids. The germline V gene has CDR1 MGHRA and CDR2 YSYEKL. The CDR3 spells CASGGNPEAFF. The DNA of the CDR3 is TGCGCCTCCGGAGGGAACCCTGAAGCTTTCTTT.

This chain links TRBV29-1 with TRBJ2-7; 11 bases map to TRBD2. This CDR3 spans 15 amino acids. The V gene end was trimmed by 5 bases and the J gene end by 1 base; junction bases not matched to a gene: 7. CDR1 SQVTM and CDR2 ANQGSEA come from the germline V gene. The CDR3 here is CSVNPGTSGSYEQYF. As DNA, the CDR3 is TGCAGCGTTAACCCCGGGACTAGCGGATCCTACGAGCAGTACTTC.

The chain joins TRBV10-2 to TRBJ2-7; D is ambiguous. CDR1 is WSHSY, CDR2 SAAADI, per germline. Trimming took off 7 bases at V and 3 bases at J, with 10 bases between the two ends. The CDR3 covers 12 residues. CDR3 in amino acids: CASNDRNYEQYF. Written as DNA, the CDR3 is TGCGCCAGCAATGACCGGAACTACGAGCAGTACTTC.